This section outlines one T cell receptor beta chain sequence together with its context. This specimen comes from a study of early T cells in non-severe SARS-CoV-2 infection. About the study: The sequenced material was bulk RNA from unsorted whole blood, and its chains were unpaired.

The V gene's germline CDR1 is DFQATT and CDR2 SNEGSKA (reference sequence). The ends lost 5 bases at V and 10 bases at J; junction bases unmatched: 6. This CDR3 region has 13 residues. TCRdb independently ran MiXCR on the 5' RACE reads; one entry per CDR3 protein. The data hold under 90,000 distinct CDR3 sequences, with 12% to 15% observed a single time. Sequencing input: whole blood. The TCR sequence derives from an adult who was a healthcare worker with PCR-confirmed SARS-CoV-2 infection or an uninfected control (not recorded which). The chain couples TRBV20-1 to TRBJ1-6; 9 bases map to TRBD1. In nucleotides, the CDR3 is TGCAGTGCTGGGGACAGGGCTGACTCACCCCTCCACTTT. This gives the protein CSAGDRADSPLHF.